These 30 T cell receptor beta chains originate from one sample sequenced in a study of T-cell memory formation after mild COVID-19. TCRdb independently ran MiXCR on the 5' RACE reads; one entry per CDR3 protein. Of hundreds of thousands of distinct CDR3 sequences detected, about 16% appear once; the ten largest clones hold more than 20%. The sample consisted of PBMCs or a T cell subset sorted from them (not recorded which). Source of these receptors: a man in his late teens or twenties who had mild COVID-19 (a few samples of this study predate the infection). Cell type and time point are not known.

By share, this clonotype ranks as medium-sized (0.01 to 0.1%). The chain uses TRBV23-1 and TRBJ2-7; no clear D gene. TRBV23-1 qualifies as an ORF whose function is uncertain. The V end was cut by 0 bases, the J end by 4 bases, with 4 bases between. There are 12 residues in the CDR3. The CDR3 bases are TGCGCCAGCAGTCAATCAGGGTACGAGCAGTACTTC. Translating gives CASSQSGYEQYF.

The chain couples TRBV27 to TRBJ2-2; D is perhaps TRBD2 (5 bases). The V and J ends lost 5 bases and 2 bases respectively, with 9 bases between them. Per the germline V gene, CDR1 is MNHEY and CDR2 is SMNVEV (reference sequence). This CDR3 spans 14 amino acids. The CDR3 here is CASSGAVNTGELFF. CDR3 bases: TGTGCCAGCAGTGGAGCGGTAAACACCGGGGAGCTGTTTTTT.

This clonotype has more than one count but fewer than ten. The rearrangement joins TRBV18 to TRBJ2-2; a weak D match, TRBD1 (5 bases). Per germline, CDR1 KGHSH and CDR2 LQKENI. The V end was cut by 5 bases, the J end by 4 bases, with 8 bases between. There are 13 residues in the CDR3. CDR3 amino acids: CASSRGSTGELFF. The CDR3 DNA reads TGTGCCAGCTCAAGGGGAAGCACCGGGGAGCTGTTTTTT.

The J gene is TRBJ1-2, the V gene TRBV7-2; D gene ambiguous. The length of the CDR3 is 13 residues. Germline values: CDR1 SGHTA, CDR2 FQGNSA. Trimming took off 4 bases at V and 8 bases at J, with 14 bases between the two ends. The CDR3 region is CASSSYTGFGYTF. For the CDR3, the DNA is TGTGCCAGCAGCTCATACACGGGGTTCGGCTACACCTTC.

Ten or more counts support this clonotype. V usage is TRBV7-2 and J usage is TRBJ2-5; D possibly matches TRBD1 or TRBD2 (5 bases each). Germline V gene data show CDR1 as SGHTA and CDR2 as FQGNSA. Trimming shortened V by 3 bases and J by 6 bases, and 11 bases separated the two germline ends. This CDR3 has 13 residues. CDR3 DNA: TGTGCCAGCAGCTTGAGGGGCGAAAAGACCCAGTACTTC. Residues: CASSLRGEKTQYF.

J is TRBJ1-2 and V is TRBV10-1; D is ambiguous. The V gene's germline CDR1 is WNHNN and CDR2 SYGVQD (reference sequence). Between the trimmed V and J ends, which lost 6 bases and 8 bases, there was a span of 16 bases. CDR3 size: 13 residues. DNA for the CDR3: TGCGCCAGCAGCCTGGACCGAGGGCCCGGCTACACCTTC. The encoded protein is CASSLDRGPGYTF.

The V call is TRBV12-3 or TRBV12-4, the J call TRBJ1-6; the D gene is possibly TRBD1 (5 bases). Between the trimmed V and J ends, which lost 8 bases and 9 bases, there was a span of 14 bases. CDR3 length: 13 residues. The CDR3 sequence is CASRRARSSPLHF. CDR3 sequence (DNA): TGTGCCAGCCGCAGGGCTCGTTCTTCACCCCTCCACTTT.

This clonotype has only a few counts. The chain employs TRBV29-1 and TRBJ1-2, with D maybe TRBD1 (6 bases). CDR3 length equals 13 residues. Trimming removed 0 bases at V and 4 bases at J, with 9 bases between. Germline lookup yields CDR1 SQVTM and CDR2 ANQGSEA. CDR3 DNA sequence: TGCAGCGTTGAAGACCCGACAGGCTATGGCTACACCTTC. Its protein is CSVEDPTGYGYTF. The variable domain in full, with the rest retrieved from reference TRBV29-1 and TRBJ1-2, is SAVISQKPSRDICQRGTSLTIQCQVDSQVTMMFWYRQQPGQSLTLIATANQGSEATYESGFVIDKFPISRPNLTFSTLTVSNMSPEDSSIYLCSVEDPTGYGYTFGSGTRLTVV.

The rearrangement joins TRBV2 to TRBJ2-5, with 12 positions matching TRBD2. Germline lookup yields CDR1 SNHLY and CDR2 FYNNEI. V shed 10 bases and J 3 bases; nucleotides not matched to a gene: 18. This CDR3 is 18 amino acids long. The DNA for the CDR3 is TGTGCCATCATGCCCCAGTCCCGACTAGCGGGGGCCGAAGAGACCCAGTACTTC. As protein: CAIMPQSRLAGAEETQYF.

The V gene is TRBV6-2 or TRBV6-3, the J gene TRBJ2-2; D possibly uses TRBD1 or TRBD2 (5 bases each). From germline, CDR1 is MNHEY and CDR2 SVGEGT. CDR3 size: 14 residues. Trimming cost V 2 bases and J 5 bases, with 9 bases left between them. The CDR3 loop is CASSYGTQTGELFF. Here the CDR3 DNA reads TGTGCCAGCAGTTACGGGACCCAGACCGGGGAGCTGTTTTTT.

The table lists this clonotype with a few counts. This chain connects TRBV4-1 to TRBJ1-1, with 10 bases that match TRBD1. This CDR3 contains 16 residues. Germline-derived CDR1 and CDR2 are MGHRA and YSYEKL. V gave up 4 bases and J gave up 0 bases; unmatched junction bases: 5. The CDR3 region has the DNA TGCGCCAGCAGCCGAGGACAGGGGGAGGTGAACACTGAAGCTTTCTTT. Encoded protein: CASSRGQGEVNTEAFF.

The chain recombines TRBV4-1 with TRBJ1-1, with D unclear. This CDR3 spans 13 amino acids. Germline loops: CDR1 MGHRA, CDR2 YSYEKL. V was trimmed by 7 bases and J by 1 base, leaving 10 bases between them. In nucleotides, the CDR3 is TGCGCCAGCACCCCCGCAGGGAACACTGAAGCTTTCTTT. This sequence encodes CASTPAGNTEAFF.

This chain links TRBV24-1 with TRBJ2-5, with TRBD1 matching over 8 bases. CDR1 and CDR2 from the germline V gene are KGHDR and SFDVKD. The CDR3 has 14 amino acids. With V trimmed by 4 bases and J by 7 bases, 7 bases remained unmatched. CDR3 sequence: CATSDPGQGRTQYF. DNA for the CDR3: TGTGCCACCAGTGACCCTGGACAGGGAAGGACCCAGTACTTC.

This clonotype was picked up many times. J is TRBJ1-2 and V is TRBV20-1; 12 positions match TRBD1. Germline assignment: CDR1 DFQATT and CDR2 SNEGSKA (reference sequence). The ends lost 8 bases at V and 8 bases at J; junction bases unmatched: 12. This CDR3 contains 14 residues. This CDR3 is CSSNPGQGARGYTF. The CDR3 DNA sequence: TGCAGTTCGAACCCGGGACAGGGGGCGCGGGGCTACACCTTC.

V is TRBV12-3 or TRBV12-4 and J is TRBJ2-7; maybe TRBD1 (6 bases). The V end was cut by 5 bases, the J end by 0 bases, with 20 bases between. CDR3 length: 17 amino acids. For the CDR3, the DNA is TGTGCCAGCAGTCGATACTTCCGGGACACCTACTCCTACGAGCAGTACGTC. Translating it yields CASSRYFRDTYSYEQYV.

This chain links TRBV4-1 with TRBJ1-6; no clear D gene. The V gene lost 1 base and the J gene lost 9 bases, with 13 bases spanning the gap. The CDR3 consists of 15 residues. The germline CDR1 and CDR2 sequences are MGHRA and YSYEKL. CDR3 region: CASSQALGVGSPLHF. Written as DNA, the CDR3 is TGCGCCAGCAGCCAAGCTCTTGGTGTTGGTTCACCCCTCCACTTT.

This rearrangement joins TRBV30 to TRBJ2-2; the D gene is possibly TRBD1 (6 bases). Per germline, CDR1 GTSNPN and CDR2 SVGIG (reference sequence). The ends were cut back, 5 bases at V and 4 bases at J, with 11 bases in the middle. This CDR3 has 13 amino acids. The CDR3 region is CAWDRQVTGELFF. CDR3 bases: TGTGCCTGGGACCGACAGGTCACCGGGGAGCTGTTTTTT.

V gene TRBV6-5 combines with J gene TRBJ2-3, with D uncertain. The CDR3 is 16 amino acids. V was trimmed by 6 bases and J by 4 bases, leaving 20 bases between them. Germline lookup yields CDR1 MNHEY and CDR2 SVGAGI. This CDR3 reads CASSPGWATGADTQYF. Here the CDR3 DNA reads TGTGCCAGCAGCCCCGGCTGGGCTACTGGGGCAGATACGCAGTATTTT.

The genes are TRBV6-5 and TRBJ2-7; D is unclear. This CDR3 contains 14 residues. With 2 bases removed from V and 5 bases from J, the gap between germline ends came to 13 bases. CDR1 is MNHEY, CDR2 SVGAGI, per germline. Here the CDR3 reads CASSYQQSYNEQYF. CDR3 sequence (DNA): TGTGCCAGCAGTTACCAACAGTCATACAACGAGCAGTACTTC.

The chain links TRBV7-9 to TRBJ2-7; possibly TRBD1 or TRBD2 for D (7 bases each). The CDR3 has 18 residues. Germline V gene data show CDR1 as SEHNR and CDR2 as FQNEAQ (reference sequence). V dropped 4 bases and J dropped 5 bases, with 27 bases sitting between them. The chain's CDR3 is CASSSTYPSSTGRDEQYF. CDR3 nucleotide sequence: TGTGCCAGCAGCTCCACCTACCCTTCTTCGACAGGGAGGGACGAGCAGTACTTC.

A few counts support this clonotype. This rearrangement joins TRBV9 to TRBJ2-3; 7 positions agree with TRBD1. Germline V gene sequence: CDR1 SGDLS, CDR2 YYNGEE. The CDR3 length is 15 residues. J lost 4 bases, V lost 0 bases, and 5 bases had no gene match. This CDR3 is CASSVVLGQSDTQYF. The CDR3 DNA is TGTGCCAGCAGCGTAGTTTTGGGACAGTCAGATACGCAGTATTTT.

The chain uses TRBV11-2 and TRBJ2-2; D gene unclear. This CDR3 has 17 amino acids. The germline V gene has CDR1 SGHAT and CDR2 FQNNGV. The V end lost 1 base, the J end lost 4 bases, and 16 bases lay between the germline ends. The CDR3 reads CASSLVGRVYGTGELFF. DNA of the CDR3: TGTGCCAGCAGCTTAGTTGGTAGGGTGTACGGCACCGGGGAGCTGTTTTTT. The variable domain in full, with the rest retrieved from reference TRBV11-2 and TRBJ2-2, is EAGVAQSPRYKIIEKRQSVAFWCNPISGHATLYWYQQILGQGPKLLIQFQNNGVVDDSQLPKDRFSAERLKGVDSTLKIQPAKLEDSAVYLCASSLVGRVYGTGELFFGEGSRLTVL.

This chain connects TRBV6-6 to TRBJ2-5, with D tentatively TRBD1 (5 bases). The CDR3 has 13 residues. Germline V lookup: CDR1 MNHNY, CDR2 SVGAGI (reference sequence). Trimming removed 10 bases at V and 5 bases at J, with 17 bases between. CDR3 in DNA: TGTGCCACCATTATATCGTCAGGGGAGACCCAGTACTTC. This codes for CATIISSGETQYF.

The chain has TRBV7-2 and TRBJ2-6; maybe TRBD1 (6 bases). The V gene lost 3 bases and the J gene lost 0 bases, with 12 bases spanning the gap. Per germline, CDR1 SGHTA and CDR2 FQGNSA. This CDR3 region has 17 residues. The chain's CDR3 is CASSFFGGSSGANVLTF. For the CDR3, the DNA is TGTGCCAGCAGCTTTTTTGGGGGCTCCTCTGGGGCCAACGTCCTGACTTTC.

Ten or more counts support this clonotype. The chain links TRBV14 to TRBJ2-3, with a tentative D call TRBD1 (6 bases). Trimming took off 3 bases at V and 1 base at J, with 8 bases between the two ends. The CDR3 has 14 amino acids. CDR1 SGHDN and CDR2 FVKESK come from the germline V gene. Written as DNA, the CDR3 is TGTGCCAGCAGCCAGGCAGGGGGCACAGATACGCAGTATTTT. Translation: CASSQAGGTDTQYF.

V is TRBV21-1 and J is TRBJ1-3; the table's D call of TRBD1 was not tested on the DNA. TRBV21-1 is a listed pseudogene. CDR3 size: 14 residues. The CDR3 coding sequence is TGTGCCAGCAGCAAAGCGGCAGGGGAAAACACCATATATTTT. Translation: CASSKAAGENTIYF.

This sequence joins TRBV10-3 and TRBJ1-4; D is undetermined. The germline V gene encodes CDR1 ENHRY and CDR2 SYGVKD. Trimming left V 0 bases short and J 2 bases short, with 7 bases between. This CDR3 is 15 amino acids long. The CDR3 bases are TGTGCCATCAGTGAGTCCCGGGATACTAATGAAAAACTGTTTTTT. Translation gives CAISESRDTNEKLFF.

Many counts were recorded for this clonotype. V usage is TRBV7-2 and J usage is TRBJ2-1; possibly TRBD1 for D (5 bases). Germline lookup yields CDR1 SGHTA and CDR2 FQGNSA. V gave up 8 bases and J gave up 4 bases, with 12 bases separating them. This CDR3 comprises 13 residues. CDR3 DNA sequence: TGTGCCAGCTCCGGCCACAGGTACAATGAGCAGTTCTTC. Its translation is CASSGHRYNEQFF.

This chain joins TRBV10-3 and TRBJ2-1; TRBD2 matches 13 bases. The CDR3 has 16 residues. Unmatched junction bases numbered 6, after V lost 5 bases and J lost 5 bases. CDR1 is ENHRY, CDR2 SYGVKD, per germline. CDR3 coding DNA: TGTGCCATCAGTCCATGGACTAGCGGGGGTCACAATGAGCAGTTCTTC. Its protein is CAISPWTSGGHNEQFF.

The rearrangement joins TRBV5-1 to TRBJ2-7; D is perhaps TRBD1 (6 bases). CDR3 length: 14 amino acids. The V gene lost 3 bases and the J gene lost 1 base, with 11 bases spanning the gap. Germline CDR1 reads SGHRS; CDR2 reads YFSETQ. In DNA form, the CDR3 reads TGCGCCAGCAGCTCCGGGACAACGTCCTACGAGCAGTACGTC. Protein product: CASSSGTTSYEQYV.